This is a list of T cell receptor beta chains from one sample in a study of CD8+ T cells in alopecia areata. TCRdb's table, derived via immunoSEQ multiplex PCR, lists solely in-frame clones and lacks some. The table includes 150,000 to 200,000 clones, 58% detected once. The sequenced sample was CD4+ T cells sorted from blood, obtained at week 24, from a patient treated with tofacitinib. These receptors were collected from a human donor with alopecia areata. CDR3s include the opening cysteine and the closing phenylalanine or tryptophan. The D gene is left open where the match is weak. Clone size is not always given. Where it is, it says once, few, many or a class for expanded clones.

j_call,clone_size,v_call,d_call,cdr3_aa,cdr3_nt
TRBJ2-7,few,TRBV10-3,TRBD2,CAISESRRGAYEQYF,TGTGCCATCAGTGAGTCGCGGCGGGGGGCCTACGAGCAGTACTTC
TRBJ2-7,.,TRBV5-4,TRBD1,CASRTTGNSYEQYF,TGTGCCAGCAGGACGACAGGGAACTCCTACGAGCAGTACTTC
TRBJ2-7,.,TRBV7-8,.,CASSSRLLRALSYEQYF,TGTGCCAGCAGCTCCAGGCTGTTGCGAGCATTATCCTACGAGCAGTACTTC
TRBJ2-5,.,TRBV7-6,.,CASYTREFRETQYF,TGTGCCAGCTATACCCGGGAGTTTCGGGAGACCCAGTACTTC
TRBJ2-2,.,TRBV9,.,CASSVGRTNTGELFF,TGTGCCAGCAGCGTAGGGCGTACGAACACCGGGGAGCTGTTTTTT
TRBJ2-5,once,TRBV5-1,.,CASSFQGQETQYF,TGCGCCAGCAGCTTCCAGGGCCAAGAGACCCAGTACTTC
TRBJ2-5,.,TRBV15,.,CATSRDRGPWYF,TGTGCCACCAGCAGAGATCGGGGCCCGTGGTACTTC
TRBJ2-1,.,TRBV5-4,TRBD2,CASRPSGRTSLEQFF,TGTGCCAGCAGGCCCAGCGGGAGGACCAGTTTAGAGCAGTTCTTC
TRBJ2-2,.,TRBV5-4,TRBD1,CASSSRSGGQDPGELFF,TGTGCCAGCAGTTCGAGGTCAGGCGGACAGGATCCCGGGGAGCTGTTTTTT
TRBJ1-3,few,TRBV7-9,.,CASSLLSGSGNTIYF,TGTGCCAGCAGCTTACTCTCGGGCTCTGGAAACACCATATATTTT
TRBJ1-6,once,TRBV25-1,TRBD1,CASSDLRQGNSPLHF,TGTGCCAGCAGTGATTTAAGACAGGGGAATTCACCCCTCCACTTT
TRBJ2-1,.,TRBV4-1,TRBD1,CASSQPGQGANEQFF,TGCGCCAGCAGCCAACCGGGACAGGGGGCTAATGAGCAGTTCTTC
TRBJ1-5,.,TRBV6-6,.,CASSYREGNQPQHF,TGTGCCAGCAGTTACCGGGAGGGCAATCAGCCCCAGCATTTT
TRBJ1-2,.,TRBV29-1,.,CSDGTSGGYTF,TGCAGTGATGGGACCAGCGGGGGCTACACCTTC
TRBJ1-6,.,TRBV9,TRBD1,CASSGSDRGWSYNSPLHF,TGTGCCAGCAGCGGCTCGGACAGGGGTTGGTCCTATAATTCACCCCTCCACTTT
TRBJ1-1,.,TRBV6-6,.,CASSYDGQPDTEAFF,TGTGCCAGCAGTTACGATGGACAGCCTGACACTGAAGCTTTCTTT
TRBJ2-1,few,TRBV7-2,.,CASSLSLGSPFSNEQFF,TGTGCCAGCAGCTTAAGTCTGGGCTCCCCCTTTAGCAATGAGCAGTTCTTC
TRBJ1-5,once,TRBV6-1,.,CASSRQLGQPQHF,TGTGCCAGCAGTCGGCAGCTCGGTCAGCCCCAGCATTTT
TRBJ2-7,.,TRBV29-1,.,CSVHARNGGPKYF,TGCAGCGTTCACGCCCGAAACGGTGGACCCAAGTACTTC
TRBJ1-2,few,TRBV7-2,.,CASSLGREAYGYTF,TGTGCCAGCAGCTTAGGTCGGGAGGCCTATGGCTACACCTTC
TRBJ2-5,few,TRBV25-1,TRBD1,CASSNRGRETQYF,TGTGCCAGCAGCAACAGGGGAAGGGAGACCCAGTACTTC
TRBJ2-7,.,TRBV2,.,CASSEAGSDGEQYF,TGTGCCAGCAGTGAAGCGGGGTCGGACGGCGAGCAGTACTTC
TRBJ1-4,few,TRBV6-6,.,CASTKDGAEREKLFF,TGTGCCAGCACCAAAGACGGGGCGGAGAGGGAAAAACTGTTTTTT
TRBJ2-1,.,TRBV30,.,CAWIGRGWGERFF,TGTGCCTGGATTGGCAGGGGTTGGGGGGAGCGCTTCTTC
TRBJ1-2,.,TRBV25-1,.,CALATIYGYTF,TGTGCCCTGGCGACAATCTATGGCTACACCTTC
TRBJ1-3,.,TRBV25-1,.,CASSEKQGYSGNTIYF,TGTGCCAGCAGTGAAAAACAGGGTTACTCTGGAAACACCATATATTTT
TRBJ2-7,.,TRBV30,.,CAWTSDAFGGVAWGEQYF,TGTGCCTGGACATCAGACGCTTTCGGGGGCGTAGCTTGGGGCGAGCAGTACTTC